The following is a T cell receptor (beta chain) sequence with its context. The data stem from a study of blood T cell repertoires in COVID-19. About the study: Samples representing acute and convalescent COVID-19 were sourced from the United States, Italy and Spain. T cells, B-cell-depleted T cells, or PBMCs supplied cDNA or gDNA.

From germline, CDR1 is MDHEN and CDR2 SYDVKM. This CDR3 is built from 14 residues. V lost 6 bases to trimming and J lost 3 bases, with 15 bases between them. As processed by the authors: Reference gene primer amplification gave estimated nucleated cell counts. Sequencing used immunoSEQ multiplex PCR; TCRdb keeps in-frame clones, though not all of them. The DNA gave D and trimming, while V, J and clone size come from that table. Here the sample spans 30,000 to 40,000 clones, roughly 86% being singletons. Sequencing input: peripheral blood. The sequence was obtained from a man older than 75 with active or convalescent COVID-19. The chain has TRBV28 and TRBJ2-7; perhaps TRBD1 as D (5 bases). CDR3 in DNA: TGTGCCAGCAGCCTACAGGACCCCCTCTACGAGCAGTACTTC. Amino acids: CASSLQDPLYEQYF.